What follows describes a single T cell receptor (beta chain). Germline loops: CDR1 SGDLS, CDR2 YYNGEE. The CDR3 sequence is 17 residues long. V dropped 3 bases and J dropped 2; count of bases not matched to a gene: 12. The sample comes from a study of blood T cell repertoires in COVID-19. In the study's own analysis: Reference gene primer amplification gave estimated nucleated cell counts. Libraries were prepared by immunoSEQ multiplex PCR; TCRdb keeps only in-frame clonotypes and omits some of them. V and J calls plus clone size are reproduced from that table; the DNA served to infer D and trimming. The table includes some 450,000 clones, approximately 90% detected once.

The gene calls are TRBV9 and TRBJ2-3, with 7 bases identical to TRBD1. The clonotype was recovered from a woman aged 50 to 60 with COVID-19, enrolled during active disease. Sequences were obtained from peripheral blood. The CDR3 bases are TGTGCCAGCAGCGAAAGACTGGGGACAGACGTCACAGATACGCAGTATTTT. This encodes CASSERLGTDVTDTQYF.